This TCR beta chain was sequenced during a study of monozygotic twins with inflammatory bowel disease. General study findings and limits: Nothing supported a single strong signal or clonotype that was associated with IBD.

Turning to this clonotype: Antigen unknown.

One entry per CDR3 protein, without DNA, is what TCRdb gives after re-calling the 5' RACE reads. The sample is made up of fewer than 550,000 distinct CDR3 sequences, and the top ten hold 2% to 3% of it. One blood sample of 2 to 2.5 ml was taken from each donor. Blood samples, whole and unsorted for T cells, yielded the isolated total RNA. This CDR3 is 16 amino acids long. CDR1 is PRHDT, CDR2 FYEKMQ, per germline (reference sequence). Material for sequencing was blood. The V and J genes are TRBV13 and TRBJ2-1. The source of this sequence is a human donor with ulcerative colitis or Crohn's disease, or a healthy co-twin of an affected twin (not recorded which). CDR3 in amino acids: CASSLYTGGPLNEQFF.